This T cell receptor beta chain was documented in a study of shared clonotypes between healthy human individuals. The trim removed 5 bases at V and 4 bases at J, leaving 13 bases unmatched. The CDR3 totals 17 residues. Per germline, CDR1 MNHEY and CDR2 SMNVEV (reference sequence). Evenly divided among several immunoSEQ plates was the genomic DNA of each subset. The assay was immunoSEQ multiplex PCR, and TCRdb's table has in-frame clones only and misses some. Of a few hundred thousand clones listed, around 97% are singletons. The chain links TRBV27 to TRBJ1-2, with 10 bases that match TRBD1. The source material was naive CD4+ T cells sorted from blood. The subset: CD45RA+ positively selected. This TCR was recovered from a woman in her thirties in good health. The CDR3 loop is CASSPRDRGIPPYGYTF. CDR3 coding DNA: TGTGCCAGCAGTCCCCGGGACAGGGGCATCCCACCCTATGGCTACACCTTC.